This TCR beta chain was captured by sequencing in a study of breast tumors, draining lymph nodes, adjacent tissues. Overall study results and limits: Data fit most tumor T cells coming from lymph node, expanding in tumor. Data only fit, rather than demonstrated, lymph node origin of most tumor T cells. Tumor and nontumor repertoires were significantly more similar in luminal-like than in basal-like breast cancer. Tumor repertoires ranked between lymph nodes and nontumor tissue in diversity, with V and J gene preferences.

The lymph nodes were axillary draining lymph nodes from breast cancer patients. This clonotype appeared a few times. Its matching antigen is unknown. The CDR3 is 13 amino acids. The germline V gene has CDR1 KGHSH and CDR2 LQKENI. V dropped 0 bases and J dropped 6 bases, with 9 bases sitting between them. MiXCR, applied by TCRdb to the multiplex PCR reads, yields one record per CDR3 protein. The profile shows about 100,000 distinct CDR3 sequences, approximately 22% of them singletons. This chain uses TRBV18 with TRBJ2-7; D gene ambiguous. This receptor was taken from a female donor with breast cancer. Some clones in this sample may be carry-over from other donors' samples. Sequenced material: axillary lymph node tissue. The CDR3 DNA sequence: TGTGCCAGCTCACCACCAGGGAATCGCGAGCAGTACTTC. Amino acids: CASSPPGNREQYF.